The 16 T cell receptor beta chains below were found in one sample sequenced in a study of blood T cell repertoires in COVID-19. Method: immunoSEQ multiplex PCR; TCRdb's copy keeps in-frame clones and lacks some. Of about 130,000 clones listed, approximately 86% are singletons. Material: PBMCs or T cells enriched from blood (not recorded which). These receptors were taken from a woman between 45 and 60 years old who had recovered from COVID-19.

This rearrangement joins TRBV4-1 to TRBJ1-1, with D possibly matching TRBD1 (5 bases). V was trimmed by 0 bases and J by 5 bases, leaving 10 bases between them. The CDR3 is 14 residues long. Germline loops: CDR1 MGHRA, CDR2 YSYEKL. CDR3 protein: CASSQEWGETEAFF. In DNA form, the CDR3 reads TGCGCCAGCAGCCAAGAGTGGGGGGAGACTGAAGCTTTCTTT.

The chain is built from TRBV7-2 and TRBJ2-3, with D possibly matching TRBD2 (7 bases). This CDR3 is 17 amino acids long. V was clipped by 2 bases and J by 2 bases, with 17 bases between them. Looked up from germline, CDR1 is SGHTA and CDR2 is FQGNSA. The CDR3 DNA reads as TGTGCCAGCAGCTTACTTTGGGGGGGCGTGATCACAGATACGCAGTATTTT. Amino acid sequence: CASSLLWGGVITDTQYF.

The chain couples TRBV11-2 to TRBJ1-1, with 9 bases lining up with TRBD1. The CDR3 is made up of 19 amino acids. From germline, CDR1 is SGHAT and CDR2 FQNNGV. J was trimmed by 0 bases and V by 2 bases; bases with no gene match: 13. This CDR3 is CASSLRIIPGQGLNTEAFF. CDR3 in DNA: TGTGCCAGCAGCTTAAGAATCATTCCGGGACAGGGATTGAACACTGAAGCTTTCTTT.

V usage is TRBV5-1 and J usage is TRBJ1-4, with D tentatively TRBD1 (5 bases). Trimming removed 3 bases at V and 3 bases at J, with 15 bases between. The length of the CDR3 is 16 residues. The V gene's germline CDR1 is SGHRS and CDR2 YFSETQ. The CDR3 reads CASSSQTRAANEKLFF. The CDR3 DNA sequence: TGCGCCAGCAGCTCGCAAACCAGGGCAGCTAATGAAAAACTGTTTTTT.

Only one count was recorded for this clone. The chain carries TRBV7-8 and TRBJ1-1; D perhaps matches TRBD1 (6 bases). CDR3 size: 14 residues. Germline-derived CDR1 and CDR2 are SGHVS and FQNEAQ. Deletions cut 5 bases from V and 1 base from J, with 11 bases between. The CDR3 sequence: CASSPGGANTEAFF. The CDR3 DNA reads TGTGCCAGCAGCCCCGGGGGGGCGAACACTGAAGCTTTCTTT.

The CDR3 reads CASSVGGLAPYNEQFF. CDR3 DNA sequence: TGTGCCAGCAGCGTAGGGGGACTAGCTCCCTACAATGAGCAGTTCTTC. This chain connects TRBV9 to TRBJ2-1, with 9 bases that match TRBD2. Germline lookup yields CDR1 SGDLS and CDR2 YYNGEE. Losses at the gene ends were 0 bases for V and 2 bases for J; bases not matched to a gene: 3. This CDR3 comprises 16 residues.

V is TRBV29-1 and J is TRBJ2-7; D perhaps matches TRBD1 (5 bases). Germline assignment: CDR1 SQVTM and CDR2 ANQGSEA. Trimming took off 4 bases at V and 0 bases at J, with 16 bases between the two ends. CDR3 length: 15 residues. CDR3 DNA sequence: TGCAGCGTTGTCCCCCCAGGGCTGCCCTCCTACGAGCAGTACTTC. Its protein is CSVVPPGLPSYEQYF.

The chain is built from TRBV29-1 and TRBJ1-1, with 12 nucleotides matching TRBD1. V lost 3 bases and J lost 1; bases outside the gene matches: 12. Looked up from germline, CDR1 is SQVTM and CDR2 is ANQGSEA. There are 18 residues in the CDR3. CDR3: CSVEGAGTGGLGNTEAFF. CDR3 nucleotides: TGCAGCGTTGAGGGAGCCGGGACAGGGGGCTTAGGGAACACTGAAGCTTTCTTT.

The chain uses TRBV10-1 and TRBJ2-3, with 7 nucleotides matching TRBD2. Germline V lookup: CDR1 WNHNN, CDR2 SYGVQD (reference sequence). The trim removed 2 bases at V and 4 bases at J, leaving 0 bases unmatched. The CDR3 runs to 13 residues. For the CDR3, the DNA is TGCGCCAGCAGTGAGCGGGGGGCAGATACGCAGTATTTT. Its translation is CASSERGADTQYF.

Here the CDR3 DNA reads TGCGCCAGCAGCCAACCCGCTAGAGACAGCACAGATACGCAGTATTTT. It translates to CASSQPARDSTDTQYF. The chain employs TRBV4-1 and TRBJ2-3; unclear D gene. Trimming cost V 2 bases and J 0 bases, with 12 bases left between them. Germline V gene data show CDR1 as MGHRA and CDR2 as YSYEKL. The CDR3 covers 16 residues.

V is TRBV7-2 and J is TRBJ2-3, with 11 bases lining up with TRBD2. The CDR3 loop spans 18 amino acids. The germline V gene encodes CDR1 SGHTA and CDR2 FQGNSA. Trimming took 7 bases from V and 3 from J; bases not matched to a gene: 15. The CDR3: CASTTASGGPPGTDTQYF. CDR3 DNA: TGTGCCAGCACCACGGCTAGCGGGGGGCCCCCCGGGACAGATACGCAGTATTTT.

As for this clone: The junction and the germline gene differ at one end; a read error may be behind it. The chain is built from TRBV29-1 and TRBJ2-5; D not certain. Looked up from germline, CDR1 is SQVTM and CDR2 is ANQGSEA. The CDR3 length is 12 residues. For the CDR3, the DNA is TGCAGCGCCCTGACTCCAATGGAGACCCGGTACTTC. This translates into CSALTPMETRYF.

The chain employs TRBV4-3 and TRBJ1-4; the D is unclear. V dropped 2 bases and J dropped 0 bases, with 10 bases sitting between them. Germline V gene data show CDR1 as LGHNA and CDR2 as YSLEER. The CDR3 is 16 amino acids. The CDR3 DNA sequence: TGCGCCAGCAGCCAAAGTTTCGGAGCAACTAATGAAAAACTGTTTTTT. Protein: CASSQSFGATNEKLFF.

V and J are TRBV3-1 (or the pseudogene TRBV3-2) and TRBJ1-2; D ambiguous. The CDR3 contains 14 residues. Germline CDR1 and CDR2: LGHDT and YNNKEL (reference sequence). V lost 4 bases and J lost 0, with 9 bases in between. CDR3 amino acids: CASSPSSANYGYTF. The CDR3 bases are TGTGCCAGCAGCCCCTCGTCAGCTAACTATGGCTACACCTTC.

The genes are TRBV9 and TRBJ2-3; TRBD2 agrees at 13 bases. The CDR3 sequence is 16 residues long. Germline CDR1 SGDLS, CDR2 YYNGEE. Germline trimming cut 3 bases from V and 5 bases from J; bases unmatched to any gene: 6. The CDR3 DNA follows: TGTGCCAGCAGCGAACTAGCGGGGGGGATCGGAGATACGCAGTATTTT. Translated: CASSELAGGIGDTQYF.

The count of this clone is one. The chain combines TRBV27 with TRBJ1-1; D remains unclear. V was pared by 4 bases and J by 8 bases, with 11 bases between. The CDR3 sequence is 12 residues long. CDR1 is MNHEY and CDR2 is SMNVEV in the germline V gene (reference sequence). CDR3 region: CASSSRAGEAFF. DNA for the CDR3: TGTGCCAGCAGTTCCCGGGCGGGGGAAGCTTTCTTT.